This T cell receptor beta chain was sequenced during a study of shared clonotypes between healthy human individuals. Here immunoSEQ multiplex PCR was the method, and the copy in TCRdb shows in-frame clones only, minus some. The profile shows 2 million to 2.5 million clones, 90% to 96% of them singletons. General study results and limits: The naive CD4 repertoires of several donors were compared, and approximately 5% of clonotypes were shared. Among non-shared clonotypes, generation probabilities were lower than among those shared by all four donors. In general, naive subsets displayed greater estimated richness than memory subsets did.

On this clone itself: Its antigen is unknown.

This TCR derives from a man aged 18 to 30 in good health. Material: naive CD4+ T cells sorted from blood. Subset meaning: CD45RA+ positively selected.

CDR3 bases: TGTGCCAGCAGCTTAGCTGCGGCCCTGGGCACTGAAGCTTTCTTT. It encodes CASSLAAALGTEAFF. This chain links TRBV7-2 with TRBJ1-1; the D is unclear. In germline, CDR1 is SGHTA, CDR2 FQGNSA. The CDR3 extends over 15 amino acids. V was trimmed by 0 bases and J by 4 bases, leaving 12 bases between them.